The following is a TCR beta chain sequence with its context. As yet, its antigen is unknown. V shed 6 bases and J shed 2 bases, with 14 bases lying between them. The germline V gene has CDR1 MDHEN and CDR2 SYDVKM. The CDR3 is 15 residues long. This specimen comes from a study of cytomegalovirus exposure and HLA in healthy donors. Study-level results: In vitro testing confirmed a few CMV-associated chains as specific for CMV antigens. It was reportedly the case that the classifier diagnosed cytomegalovirus status with high specificity and sensitivity. In a later analysis, first-cohort TCR clusters were found to tend to co-occur in the approximately 110 validation repertoires. The study put under 200 TCR beta chains on its list as cytomegalovirus-associated.

Assay used: immunoSEQ multiplex PCR; TCRdb lists only in-frame clones, some missing. Of 220,000 or so clones listed, around 80% are singletons. The chain has TRBV28 and TRBJ1-3; D ambiguous. The sample consisted of PBMCs. This clonotype was sampled from a woman in her twenties or thirties in good health and CMV-seropositive. CDR3 region: CASSPGQRTGNTIYF. CDR3 nucleotides: TGTGCCAGCAGCCCTGGGCAGCGCACTGGAAACACCATATATTTT.